Below are 6 T cell receptor beta chains sequenced from a single sample in a study of T cell repertoires in cytomegalovirus infection. TCRdb ran MiXCR on the reads and lists one entry per CDR3 protein. Found here are a few hundred thousand distinct CDR3 sequences, more than 9% of them singletons; the top ten hold over 3.5%. Sequencing used PBMCs. The receptor set was obtained from a human donor in good health (CMV status not recorded). Some clones in this sample may be carry-over from other donors' samples.

This clonotype occurred many times. This rearrangement joins TRBV4-1 to TRBJ2-7; D is possibly TRBD1 (8 bases). Deletions cut 0 bases from V and 3 bases from J, with 12 bases between. Looked up from germline, CDR1 is MGHRA and CDR2 is YSYEKL. This CDR3 region has 15 residues. This CDR3 is CASSQEDREGYEQYF. The CDR3 DNA sequence: TGCGCCAGCAGCCAAGAGGACAGGGAGGGCTACGAGCAGTACTTC.

V usage is TRBV19 and J usage is TRBJ1-1, with D possibly being TRBD1 (6 bases). The CDR3 length is 17 residues. Germline V gene lookup returns CDR1 LNHDA and CDR2 SQIVND (reference sequence). V lost 1 base, J lost 2 bases, and 17 bases lay in between. The CDR3 DNA reads TGTGCCAGTAGTATAGCGGCGCAGGGGAAGTCTAACACTGAAGCTTTCTTT. Protein: CASSIAAQGKSNTEAFF.

This clonotype has a handful of counts. This chain uses TRBV5-6 with TRBJ2-5, with TRBD2 matching 9 bases. This CDR3 is built from 14 residues. V gave up 2 bases and J gave up 5 bases; unmatched junction bases: 4. Germline V gene sequence: CDR1 SGHDT, CDR2 YYEEEE. The CDR3 spells CASSFGTSWETQYF. In DNA, the CDR3 is TGTGCCAGCAGCTTCGGGACTAGCTGGGAGACCCAGTACTTC.

This clonotype was detected only a few times. The gene calls are TRBV11-3 and TRBJ2-2; 13 nucleotides align to TRBD2. CDR3 size: 16 residues. The germline V gene has CDR1 SGHNT and CDR2 YENEEA. J gave up 5 bases and V 6 bases, and 6 bases lay outside the gene matches. The CDR3 DNA follows: TGTGCCAGCAGACCCACTAGCGGGAGGGGAACCGGGGAGCTGTTTTTT. This encodes CASRPTSGRGTGELFF.

The chain is built from TRBV19 and TRBJ2-1; D gene unclear. V lost 4 bases and J lost 9, with 13 bases in between. Germline V gene sequence: CDR1 LNHDA, CDR2 SQIVND (reference sequence). The CDR3 contains 13 residues. Here the CDR3 reads CASSSPPASEQFF. For the CDR3, the DNA is TGTGCCAGTAGTAGCCCCCCAGCCAGTGAGCAGTTCTTC.

This clonotype has only a few counts. The chain links TRBV6-1 to TRBJ1-2; D gene ambiguous. The CDR3 spans 13 residues. V lost 3 bases and J 0 bases, leaving 5 bases between the germline ends. Germline assignment: CDR1 MNHNS and CDR2 SASEGT. The chain's CDR3 is CASSDTSNYGYTF. The CDR3 DNA is TGTGCCAGCAGTGACACCTCTAACTATGGCTACACCTTC.